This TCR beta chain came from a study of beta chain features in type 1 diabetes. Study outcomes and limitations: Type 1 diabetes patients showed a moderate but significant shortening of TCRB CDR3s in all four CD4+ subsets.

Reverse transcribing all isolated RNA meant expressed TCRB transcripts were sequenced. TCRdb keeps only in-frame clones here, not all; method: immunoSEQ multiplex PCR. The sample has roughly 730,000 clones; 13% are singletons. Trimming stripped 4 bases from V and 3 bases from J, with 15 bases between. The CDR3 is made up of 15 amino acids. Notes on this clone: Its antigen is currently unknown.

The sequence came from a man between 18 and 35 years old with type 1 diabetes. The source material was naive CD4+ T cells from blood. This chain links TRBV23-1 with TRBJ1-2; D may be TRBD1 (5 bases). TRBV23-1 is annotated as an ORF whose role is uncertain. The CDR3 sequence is CASSRDGQADYGYTF. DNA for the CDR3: TGCGCCAGCAGTCGGGACGGGCAGGCGGACTATGGCTACACCTTC.